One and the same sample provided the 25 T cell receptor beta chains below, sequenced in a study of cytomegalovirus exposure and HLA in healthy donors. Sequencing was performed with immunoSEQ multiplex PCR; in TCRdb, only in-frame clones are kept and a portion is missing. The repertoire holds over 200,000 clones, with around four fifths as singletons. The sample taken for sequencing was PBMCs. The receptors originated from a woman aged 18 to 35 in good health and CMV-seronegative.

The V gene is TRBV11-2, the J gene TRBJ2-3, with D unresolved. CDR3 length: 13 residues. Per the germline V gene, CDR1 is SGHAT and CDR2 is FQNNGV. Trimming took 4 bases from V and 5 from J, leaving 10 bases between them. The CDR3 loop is CASSSRVIDTQYF. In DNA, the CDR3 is TGTGCCAGCAGCTCCCGGGTCATAGATACGCAGTATTTT.

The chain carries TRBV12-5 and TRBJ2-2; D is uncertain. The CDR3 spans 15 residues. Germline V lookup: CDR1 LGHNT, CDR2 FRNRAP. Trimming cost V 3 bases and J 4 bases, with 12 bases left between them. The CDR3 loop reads CASGFWPPSTGELFF. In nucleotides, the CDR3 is TGTGCTAGTGGTTTTTGGCCCCCTTCCACCGGGGAGCTGTTTTTT. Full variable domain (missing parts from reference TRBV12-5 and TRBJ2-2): DARVTQTPRHKVTEMGQEVTMRCQPILGHNTVFWYRQTMMQGLELLAYFRNRAPLDDSGMPKDRFSAEMPDATLATLKIQPSEPRDSAVYFCASGFWPPSTGELFFGEGSRLTVL.

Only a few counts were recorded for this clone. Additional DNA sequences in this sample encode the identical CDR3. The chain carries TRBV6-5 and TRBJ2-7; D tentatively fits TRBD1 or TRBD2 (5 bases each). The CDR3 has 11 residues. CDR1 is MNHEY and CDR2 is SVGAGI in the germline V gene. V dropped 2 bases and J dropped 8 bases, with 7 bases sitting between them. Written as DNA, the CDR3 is TGTGCCAGCAGTTACGGGGGTAAGCAGTACTTC. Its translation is CASSYGGKQYF.

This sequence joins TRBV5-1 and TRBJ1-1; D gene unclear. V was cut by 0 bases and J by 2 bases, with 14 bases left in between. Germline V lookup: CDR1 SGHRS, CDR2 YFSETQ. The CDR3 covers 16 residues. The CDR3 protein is CASSLAPSGSNTEAFF. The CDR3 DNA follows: TGCGCCAGCAGCTTGGCTCCATCCGGGAGTAACACTGAAGCTTTCTTT.

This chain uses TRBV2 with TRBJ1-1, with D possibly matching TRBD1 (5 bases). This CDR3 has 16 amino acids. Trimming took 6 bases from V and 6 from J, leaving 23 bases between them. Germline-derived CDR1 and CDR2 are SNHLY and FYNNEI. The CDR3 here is CASRAHPFRGESEAFF. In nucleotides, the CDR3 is TGTGCCAGCAGAGCTCATCCGTTTCGGGGGGAGTCTGAAGCTTTCTTT.

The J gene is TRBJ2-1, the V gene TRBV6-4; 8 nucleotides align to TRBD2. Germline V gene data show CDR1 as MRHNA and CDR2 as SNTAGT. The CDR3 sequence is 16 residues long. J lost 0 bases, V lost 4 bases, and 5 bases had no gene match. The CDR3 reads CASSALAGTSYNEQFF. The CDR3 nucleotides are TGTGCCAGCAGTGCCCTAGCGGGTACCTCCTACAATGAGCAGTTCTTC.

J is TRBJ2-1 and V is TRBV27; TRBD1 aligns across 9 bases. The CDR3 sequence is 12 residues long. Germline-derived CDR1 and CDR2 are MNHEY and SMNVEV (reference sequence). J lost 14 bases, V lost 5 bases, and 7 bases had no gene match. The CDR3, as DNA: TGTGCCAGCAGTCAAGATGGGACAGGGAAGTTCTTC. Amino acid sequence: CASSQDGTGKFF.

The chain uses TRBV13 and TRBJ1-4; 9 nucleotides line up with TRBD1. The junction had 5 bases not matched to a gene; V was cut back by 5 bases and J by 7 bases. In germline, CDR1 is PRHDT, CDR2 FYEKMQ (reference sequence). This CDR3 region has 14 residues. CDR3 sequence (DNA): TGTGCCAGCAGCCTCGGGACAGGGCCTGAAAAACTGTTTTTT. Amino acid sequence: CASSLGTGPEKLFF.

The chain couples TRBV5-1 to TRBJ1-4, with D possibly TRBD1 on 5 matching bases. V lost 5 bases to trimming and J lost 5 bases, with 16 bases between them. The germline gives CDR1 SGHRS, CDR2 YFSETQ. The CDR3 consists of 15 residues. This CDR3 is CASRTSGSGNEKLFF. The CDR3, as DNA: TGCGCCAGCAGGACCTCAGGGAGCGGGAATGAAAAACTGTTTTTT.

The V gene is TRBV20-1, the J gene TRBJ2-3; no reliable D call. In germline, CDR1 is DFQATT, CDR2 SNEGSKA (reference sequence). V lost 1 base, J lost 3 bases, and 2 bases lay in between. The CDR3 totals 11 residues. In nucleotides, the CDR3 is TGCAGTGCTAGAGCAACAGATACGCAGTATTTT. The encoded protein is CSARATDTQYF.

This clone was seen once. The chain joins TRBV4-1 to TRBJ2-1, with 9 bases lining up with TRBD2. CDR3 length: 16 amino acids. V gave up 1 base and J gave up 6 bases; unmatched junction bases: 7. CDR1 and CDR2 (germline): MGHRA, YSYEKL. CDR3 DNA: TGCGCCAGCAGCCAAGGGGGGCTAGCGGGGTTCAATGAGCAGTTCTTC. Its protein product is CASSQGGLAGFNEQFF.

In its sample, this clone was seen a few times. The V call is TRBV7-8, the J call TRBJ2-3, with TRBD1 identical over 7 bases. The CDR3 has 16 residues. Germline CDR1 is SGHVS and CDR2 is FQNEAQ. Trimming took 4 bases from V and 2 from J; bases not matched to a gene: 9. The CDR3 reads CASSSRAGGITDTQYF. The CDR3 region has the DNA TGTGCCAGCAGCTCGCGGGCAGGGGGTATCACAGATACGCAGTATTTT.

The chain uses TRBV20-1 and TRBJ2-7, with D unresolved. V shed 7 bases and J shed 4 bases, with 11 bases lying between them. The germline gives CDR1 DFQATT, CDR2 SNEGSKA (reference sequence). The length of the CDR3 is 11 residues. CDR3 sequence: CSEGNGYEQYF. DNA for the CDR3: TGCAGTGAAGGAAATGGGTACGAGCAGTACTTC.

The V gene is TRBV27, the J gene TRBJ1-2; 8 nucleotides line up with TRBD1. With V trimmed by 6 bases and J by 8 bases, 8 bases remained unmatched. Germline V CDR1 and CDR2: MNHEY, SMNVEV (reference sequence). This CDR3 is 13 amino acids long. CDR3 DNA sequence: TGTGCCAGCAGGGCACAGGGGGAGGGAGGCTACACCTTC. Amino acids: CASRAQGEGGYTF.

The CDR3 DNA follows: TGTGCCAGTAGCAGGATGGACAGCATCACCGGGGAGCTGTTTTTT. Translated, it gives CASSRMDSITGELFF. The J gene is TRBJ2-2, the V gene TRBV19; possible D gene TRBD1, 6 bases. CDR1 is LNHDA, CDR2 SQIVND, per germline (reference sequence). Trimming stripped 6 bases from V and 4 bases from J, with 15 bases between. CDR3 length: 15 amino acids. Based on the CDR3 plus reference TRBV19 and TRBJ2-2, the full variable domain is DGGITQSPKYLFRKEGQNVTLSCEQNLNHDAMYWYRQDPGQGLRLIYYSQIVNDFQKGDIAEGYSVSREKKESFPLTVTSAQKNPTAFYLCASSRMDSITGELFFGEGSRLTVL.

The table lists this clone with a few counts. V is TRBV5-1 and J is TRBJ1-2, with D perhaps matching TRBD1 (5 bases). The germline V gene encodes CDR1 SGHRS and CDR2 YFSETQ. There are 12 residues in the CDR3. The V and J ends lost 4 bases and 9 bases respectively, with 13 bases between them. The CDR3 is CASSEDSFRYTF. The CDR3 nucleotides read TGCGCCAGCAGCGAAGACAGTTTCCGCTACACCTTC.

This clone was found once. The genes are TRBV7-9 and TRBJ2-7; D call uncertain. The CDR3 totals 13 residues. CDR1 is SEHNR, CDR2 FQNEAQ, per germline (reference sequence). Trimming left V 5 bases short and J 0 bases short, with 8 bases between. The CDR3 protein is CASSPTSSYEQYF. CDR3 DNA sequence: TGTGCCAGCAGCCCGACAAGCTCCTACGAGCAGTACTTC.

In DNA form, the CDR3 reads TGTGCCAGCAGCCGACTAGCGGGGCTCCCCAATGAGCAGTTCTTC. Its translation: CASSRLAGLPNEQFF. The J gene is TRBJ2-1, the V gene TRBV14; 11 bases align to TRBD2. Per germline, CDR1 SGHDN and CDR2 FVKESK. V lost 4 bases to trimming and J lost 6 bases; unmatched junction nucleotides: 5. The CDR3 spans 15 residues.

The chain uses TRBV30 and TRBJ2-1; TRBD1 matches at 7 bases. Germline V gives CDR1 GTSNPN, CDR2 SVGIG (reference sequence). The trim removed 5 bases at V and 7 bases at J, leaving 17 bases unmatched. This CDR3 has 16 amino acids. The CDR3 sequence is CAWATGARWVTNEQFF. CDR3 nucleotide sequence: TGTGCCTGGGCTACAGGGGCGCGCTGGGTTACGAATGAGCAGTTCTTC. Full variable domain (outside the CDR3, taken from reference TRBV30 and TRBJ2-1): SQTIHQWPATLVQPVGSPLSLECTVEGTSNPNLYWYRQAAGRGLQLLFYSVGIGQISSEVPQNLSASRPQDRQFILSSKKLLLSDSGFYLCAWATGARWVTNEQFFGPGTRLTVL.

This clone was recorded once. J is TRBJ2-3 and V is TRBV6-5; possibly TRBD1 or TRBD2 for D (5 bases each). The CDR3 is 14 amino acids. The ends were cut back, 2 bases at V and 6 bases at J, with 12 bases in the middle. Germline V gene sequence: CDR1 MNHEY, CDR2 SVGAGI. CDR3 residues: CASSYGGGEDTQYF. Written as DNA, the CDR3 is TGTGCCAGCAGTTACGGGGGTGGGGAGGATACGCAGTATTTT.

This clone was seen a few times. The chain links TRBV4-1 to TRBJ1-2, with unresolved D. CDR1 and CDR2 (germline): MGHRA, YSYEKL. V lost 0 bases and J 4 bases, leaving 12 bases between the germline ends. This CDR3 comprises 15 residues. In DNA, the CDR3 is TGCGCCAGCAGCCAAGATCAAGGGTATGGCTATGGCTACACCTTC. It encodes CASSQDQGYGYGYTF.

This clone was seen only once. The CDR3 bases are TGTGCCAGCAGCGGAGATCAGTTCAGGGGGCTCTACGAGCAGTACTTC. This sequence encodes CASSGDQFRGLYEQYF. This sequence joins TRBV7-6 and TRBJ2-7; 8 positions agree with TRBD1. Germline V gene sequence: CDR1 SGHVS, CDR2 FNYEAQ. J gave up 3 bases and V 5 bases, and 12 bases lay outside the gene matches. The length of the CDR3 is 16 residues. Full variable domain (remainder filled in from reference TRBV7-6 and TRBJ2-7): GAGVSQSPRYKVTKRGQDVALRCDPISGHVSLYWYRQALGQGPEFLTYFNYEAQQDKSGLPNDRFSAERPEGSISTLTIQRTEQRDSAMYRCASSGDQFRGLYEQYFGPGTRLTVT.

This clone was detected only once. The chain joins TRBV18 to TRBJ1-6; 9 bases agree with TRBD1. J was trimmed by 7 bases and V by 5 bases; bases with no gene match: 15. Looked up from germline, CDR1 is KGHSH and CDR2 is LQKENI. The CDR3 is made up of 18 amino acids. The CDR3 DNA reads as TGTGCCAGCTCAAAAATTCTGGGACAGGGTGGTTCCAATTCACCCCTCCACTTT. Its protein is CASSKILGQGGSNSPLHF. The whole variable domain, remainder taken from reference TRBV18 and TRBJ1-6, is NAGVMQNPRHLVRRRGQEARLRCSPMKGHSHVYWYRQLPEEGLKFMVYLQKENIIDESGMPKERFSAEFPKEGPSILRIQQVVRGDSAAYFCASSKILGQGGSNSPLHFGNGTRLTVT.

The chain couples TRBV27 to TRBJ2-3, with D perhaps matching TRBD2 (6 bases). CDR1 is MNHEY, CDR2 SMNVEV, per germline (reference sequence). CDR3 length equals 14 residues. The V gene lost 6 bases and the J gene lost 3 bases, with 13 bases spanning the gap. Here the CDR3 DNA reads TGTGCCAGCAGCCGGTCGGCGGGAACAGATACGCAGTATTTT. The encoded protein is CASSRSAGTDTQYF.

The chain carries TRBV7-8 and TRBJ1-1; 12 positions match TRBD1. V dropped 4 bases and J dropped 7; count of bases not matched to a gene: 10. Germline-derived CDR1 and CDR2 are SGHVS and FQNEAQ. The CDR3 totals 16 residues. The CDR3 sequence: CASSYNRDRGLVEAFF. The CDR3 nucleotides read TGTGCCAGCAGCTACAACCGGGACAGGGGGCTCGTTGAAGCTTTCTTT.